This T cell receptor beta chain was sequenced in a study of tumor-infiltrating lymphocytes in primary liver carcinoma. Study findings and constraints: Tumors carried a top-250-clone fraction significantly exceeding that of blood (p = 0.039). Tumor-adjacent and tumor-blood pairs showed less overlap than tumor region pairs.

Points on this clonotype: Its antigen is not identified.

TCR beta cDNA was prepared out of 500 ng total RNA by means of a constant-region primer. Libraries covering TCR beta were generated through three nested multiplex PCR rounds (using a slightly modified ARM-PCR). TRBV1-TRBV30 forward primers paired with a C-beta reverse primer drove the first two PCR rounds, about 10 cycles each. TCRdb redid the calling of the multiplex PCR reads with MiXCR, one entry per CDR3 protein. The sample yields 330,000 or so distinct CDR3 sequences, almost 65% seen once. Per the germline V gene, CDR1 is MNHNS and CDR2 is SASEGT. Deletions cut 6 bases from V and 1 base from J, with 11 bases between. The length of the CDR3 is 14 residues. The authors took blood RNA from unsorted whole blood and also extracted germline DNA. Collection of around 4 milliliters of peripheral blood took place before surgery.

This receptor was obtained from a man aged 35 to 55 with primary liver carcinoma and hepatitis B virus infection. The chain is built from TRBV6-1 and TRBJ2-3, with D maybe TRBD2 (6 bases). The sample taken for sequencing was peripheral blood. Here the CDR3 DNA reads TGTGCCAGCAGAATGGGGGGTGGCACAGATACGCAGTATTTT. This encodes CASRMGGGTDTQYF.